One sample yielded the 8 T cell receptor beta chains listed below, sequenced in a study of tumor and adjacent non-tumor tissue in lung cancer. The template was RNA from unsorted bulk tissue. TCRbeta libraries were built with three rounds of nested PCR, modified from ARM-PCR. TCRdb re-called the multiplex PCR reads with MiXCR, one entry per CDR3 protein. Of under 100,000 distinct CDR3 sequences in the sample, about three fifths were seen once. The source material was lung tumor tissue. The origin of the receptors is a man in his 70s with non-small cell lung cancer.

Details on this clonotype: One end of the junction is discordant with germline, which a read error may explain. The chain couples TRBV6-5 to TRBJ1-4; 7 bases agree with TRBD1. There are 17 residues in the CDR3. CDR1 MNHEY and CDR2 SVGAGI come from the germline V gene. In DNA form, the CDR3 reads TGTGCTAGCAGTTACGGTGCTGCGGACAGGAGCAAAGAAAAACTGTTTTTT. Translating gives CASSYGAADRSKEKLFF.

As for this clonotype: A much more abundant neighbour one base away suggests this may be a read error. The gene calls are TRBV5-5 and TRBJ1-4; the match to TRBD1 covers 10 bases. Germline V gives CDR1 SGHKS, CDR2 YYEKEE (reference sequence). The CDR3 extends over 19 amino acids. For the CDR3, the DNA is TGTGGCAGCAGCTTGGCCAGGACAGGGGGGAGGGCAACTAATGAAAAACTGTTTTTT. Its protein is CGSSLARTGGRATNEKLFF.

Regarding this clonotype: This may come from a read error, since a much larger clone is one base off. This CDR3 is CASSLATLTYNSPLHF. CDR3 coding DNA: TGTGCCAGCAGTTTAGCCACGCTCACCTACAATTCACCCCTCCACTTT. The chain links TRBV28 to TRBJ1-6; unclear D gene. The CDR3 has 16 amino acids. Per germline, CDR1 MDHEN and CDR2 SYDVKM.

Turning to this clonotype: The final CDR3 position lacks the conserved phenylalanine or tryptophan, pointing to a likely read error. The chain couples TRBV10-3 to TRBJ2-7; tentative D call: TRBD2 (5 bases). The germline gives CDR1 ENHRY, CDR2 SYGVKD. CDR3 length: 13 amino acids. The CDR3 coding sequence is TGTATCATCAGTGAGCCGGGAAACTACGAGCAGTACTAC. Protein product: CIISEPGNYEQYY.

This clonotype came up many times. V gene TRBV20-1 combines with J gene TRBJ1-3, with D unclear. Trimming stripped 5 bases from V and 2 bases from J, with 4 bases between. The CDR3 has 11 residues. Germline V gives CDR1 DFQATT, CDR2 SNEGSKA (reference sequence). DNA for the CDR3: TGCAGTGCTGCCCCTGGAAACACCATATATTTT. Amino acids: CSAAPGNTIYF.

With respect to this clonotype: This CDR3 fails to terminate in the conserved phenylalanine or tryptophan, so it likely reflects a read error. The chain recombines TRBV11-3 with TRBJ2-5; TRBD1 matches 8 bases. This CDR3 is built from 14 residues. Germline CDR1 and CDR2: SGHNT and YENEEA. Unmatched junction bases numbered 10, after V lost 5 bases and J lost 8 bases. Written as DNA, the CDR3 is TGTGCCAGCAGCATACGACAGGGGCTGGACACCCAGTACTCC. Translating gives CASSIRQGLDTQYS.

This clonotype was observed at least ten times. The CDR3, as DNA: TGTGCCAGCAGCCCCCTCGGACAGGGGTACAATGAGCAGTTCTTC. It encodes CASSPLGQGYNEQFF. The V call is TRBV28, the J call TRBJ2-1; 9 nucleotides match TRBD1. This CDR3 has 15 residues. Germline V lookup: CDR1 MDHEN, CDR2 SYDVKM. V dropped 6 bases and J dropped 4; count of bases not matched to a gene: 7.

With respect to this clonotype: One end of the junction varies from germline; a read error may be responsible. This chain joins TRBV11-2 and TRBJ2-3; TRBD2 matches at 7 bases. Germline V CDR1 and CDR2: SGHAT, FQNNGV. The CDR3 is made up of 17 amino acids. This CDR3 reads CAGSSLGTIGSTYTQYF. The CDR3 nucleotides read TGTGCCGGCAGCTCCCTCGGGACTATCGGGAGCACATATACGCAGTATTTT.